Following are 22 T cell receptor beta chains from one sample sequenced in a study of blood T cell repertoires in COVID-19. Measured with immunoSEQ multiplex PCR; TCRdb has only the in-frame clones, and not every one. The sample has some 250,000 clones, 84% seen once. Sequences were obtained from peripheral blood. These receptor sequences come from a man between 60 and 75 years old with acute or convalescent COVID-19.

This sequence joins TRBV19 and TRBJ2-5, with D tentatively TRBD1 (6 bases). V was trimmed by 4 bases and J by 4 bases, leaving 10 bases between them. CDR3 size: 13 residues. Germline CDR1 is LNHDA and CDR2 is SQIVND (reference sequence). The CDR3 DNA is TGTGCCAGTAGTACTCAGGGGATAGAGACCCAGTACTTC. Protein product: CASSTQGIETQYF.

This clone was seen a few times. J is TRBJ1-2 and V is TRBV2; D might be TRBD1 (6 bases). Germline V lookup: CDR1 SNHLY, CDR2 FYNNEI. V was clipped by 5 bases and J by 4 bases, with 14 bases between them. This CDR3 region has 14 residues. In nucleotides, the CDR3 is TGTGCCAGCAGTTCGATGGGCAGGGGCTATGGCTACACCTTC. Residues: CASSSMGRGYGYTF.

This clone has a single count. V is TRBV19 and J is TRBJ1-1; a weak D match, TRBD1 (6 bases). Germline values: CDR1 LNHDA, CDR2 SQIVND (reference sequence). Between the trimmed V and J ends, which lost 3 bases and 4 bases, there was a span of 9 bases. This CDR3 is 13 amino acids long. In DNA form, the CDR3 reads TGTGCCAGTAGTATCAACAGGGTCACTGAAGCTTTCTTT. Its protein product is CASSINRVTEAFF.

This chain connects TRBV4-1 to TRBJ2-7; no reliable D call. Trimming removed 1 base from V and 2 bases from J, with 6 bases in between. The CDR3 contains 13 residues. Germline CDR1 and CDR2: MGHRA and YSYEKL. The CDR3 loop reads CASSQVATYEQYF. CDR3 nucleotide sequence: TGCGCCAGCAGCCAAGTAGCAACCTACGAGCAGTACTTC.

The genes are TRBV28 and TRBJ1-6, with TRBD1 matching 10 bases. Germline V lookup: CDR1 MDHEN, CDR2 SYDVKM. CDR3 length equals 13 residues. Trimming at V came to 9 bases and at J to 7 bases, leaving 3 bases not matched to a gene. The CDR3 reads CASKGQGNSPLHF. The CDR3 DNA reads TGTGCCAGTAAGGGACAGGGGAATTCACCCCTCCACTTT.

The CDR3 spells CASSQDFGYGYTF. CDR3 nucleotide sequence: TGTGCCAGCAGCCAAGATTTCGGTTATGGCTACACCTTC. The chain employs TRBV3-1 (or the pseudogene TRBV3-2) and TRBJ1-2; D gene uncertain. V lost 0 bases and J 5 bases, leaving 7 bases between the germline ends. Germline V gene sequence: CDR1 LGHDT, CDR2 YNNKEL (reference sequence). CDR3 length: 13 amino acids.

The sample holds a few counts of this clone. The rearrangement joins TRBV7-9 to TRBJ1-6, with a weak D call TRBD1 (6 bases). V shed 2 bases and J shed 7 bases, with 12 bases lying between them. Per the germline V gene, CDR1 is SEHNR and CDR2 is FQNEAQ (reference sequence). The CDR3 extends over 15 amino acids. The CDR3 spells CASSLSNRENSPLHF. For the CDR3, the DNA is TGTGCCAGCAGCTTAAGTAACAGGGAAAATTCACCCCTCCACTTT. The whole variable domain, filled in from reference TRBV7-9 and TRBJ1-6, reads DTGVSQNPRHKITKRGQNVTFRCDPISEHNRLYWYRQTLGQGPEFLTYFQNEAQLEKSRLLSDRFSAERPKGSFSTLEIQRTEQGDSAMYLCASSLSNRENSPLHFGNGTRLTVT.

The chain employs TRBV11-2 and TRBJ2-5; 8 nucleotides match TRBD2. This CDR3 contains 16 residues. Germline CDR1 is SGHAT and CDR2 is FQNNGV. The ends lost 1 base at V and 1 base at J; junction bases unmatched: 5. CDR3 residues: CASSLVKRGIQETQYF. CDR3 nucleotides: TGTGCCAGCAGCTTAGTCAAGCGGGGGATCCAAGAGACCCAGTACTTC.

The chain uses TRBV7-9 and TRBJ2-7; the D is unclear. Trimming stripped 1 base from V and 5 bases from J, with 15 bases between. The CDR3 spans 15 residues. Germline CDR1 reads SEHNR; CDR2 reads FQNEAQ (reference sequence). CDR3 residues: CASSLGTVNVHEQYF. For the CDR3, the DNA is TGTGCCAGCAGCTTAGGAACAGTCAATGTTCACGAGCAGTACTTC.

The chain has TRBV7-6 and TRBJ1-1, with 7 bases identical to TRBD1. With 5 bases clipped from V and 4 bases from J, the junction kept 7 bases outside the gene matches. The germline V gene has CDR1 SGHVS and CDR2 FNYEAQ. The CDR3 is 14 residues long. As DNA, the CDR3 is TGTGCCAGCAGCCTTGGGACAGTTGTCACTGAAGCTTTCTTT. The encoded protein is CASSLGTVVTEAFF. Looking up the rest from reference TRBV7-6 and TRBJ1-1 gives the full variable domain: GAGVSQSPRYKVTKRGQDVALRCDPISGHVSLYWYRQALGQGPEFLTYFNYEAQQDKSGLPNDRFSAERPEGSISTLTIQRTEQRDSAMYRCASSLGTVVTEAFFGQGTRLTVV.

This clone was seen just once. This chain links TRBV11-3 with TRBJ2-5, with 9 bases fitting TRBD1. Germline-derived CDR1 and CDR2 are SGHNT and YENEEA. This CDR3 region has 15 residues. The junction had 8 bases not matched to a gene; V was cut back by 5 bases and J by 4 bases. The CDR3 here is CASSNQQGAGETQYF. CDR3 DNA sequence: TGTGCCAGCAGCAACCAACAGGGGGCTGGAGAGACCCAGTACTTC.

The CDR3 here is CASSQGSDPGNQPQHF. The DNA of the CDR3 is TGTGCCAGCAGCCAAGGGTCGGACCCGGGAAATCAGCCCCAGCATTTT. The chain recombines TRBV3-1 (or the pseudogene TRBV3-2) with TRBJ1-5; D ambiguous. The CDR3 consists of 16 residues. Germline V gene data show CDR1 as LGHDT and CDR2 as YNNKEL (reference sequence). Trimming shortened V by 1 base and J by 4 bases, and 14 bases separated the two germline ends.

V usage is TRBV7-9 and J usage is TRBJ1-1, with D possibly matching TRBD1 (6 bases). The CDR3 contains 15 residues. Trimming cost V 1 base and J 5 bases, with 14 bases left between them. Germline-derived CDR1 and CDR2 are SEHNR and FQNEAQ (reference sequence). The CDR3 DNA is TGTGCCAGCAGCTTAGTCGGCAGGGGTACTACTGAAGCTTTCTTT. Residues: CASSLVGRGTTEAFF.

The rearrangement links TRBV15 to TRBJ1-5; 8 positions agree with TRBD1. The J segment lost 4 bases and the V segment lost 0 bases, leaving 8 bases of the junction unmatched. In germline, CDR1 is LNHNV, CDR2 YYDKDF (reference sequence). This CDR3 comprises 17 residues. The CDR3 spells CATSRDIPGTGNQPQHF. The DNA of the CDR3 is TGTGCCACCAGCAGAGATATCCCCGGGACAGGTAATCAGCCCCAGCATTTT.

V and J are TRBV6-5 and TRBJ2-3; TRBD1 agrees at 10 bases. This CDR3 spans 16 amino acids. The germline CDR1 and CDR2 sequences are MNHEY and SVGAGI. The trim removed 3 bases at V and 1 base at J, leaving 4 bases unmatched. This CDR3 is CASSYGTGEGTDTQYF. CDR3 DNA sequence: TGTGCCAGCAGTTATGGGACAGGGGAAGGCACAGATACGCAGTATTTT.

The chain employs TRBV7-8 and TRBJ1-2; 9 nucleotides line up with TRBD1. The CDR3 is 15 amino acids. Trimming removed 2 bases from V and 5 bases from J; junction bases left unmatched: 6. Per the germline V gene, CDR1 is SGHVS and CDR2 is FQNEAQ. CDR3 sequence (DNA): TGTGCCAGCAGCTTACGGACAGGGGATTTATATGGCTACACCTTC. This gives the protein CASSLRTGDLYGYTF.

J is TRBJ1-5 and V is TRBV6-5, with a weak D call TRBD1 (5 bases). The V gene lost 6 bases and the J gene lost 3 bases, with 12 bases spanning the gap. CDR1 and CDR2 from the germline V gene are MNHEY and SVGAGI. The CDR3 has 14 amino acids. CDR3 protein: CASRGGLSNQPQHF. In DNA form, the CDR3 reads TGTGCCAGCAGGGGGGGGTTGTCCAATCAGCCCCAGCATTTT.

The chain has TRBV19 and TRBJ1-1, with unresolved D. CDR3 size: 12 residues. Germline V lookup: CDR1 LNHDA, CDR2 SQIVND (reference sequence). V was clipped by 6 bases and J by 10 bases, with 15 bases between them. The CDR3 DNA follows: TGTGCCAGTAGCCTATGGTCGTACGGAGCTTTCTTT. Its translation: CASSLWSYGAFF.

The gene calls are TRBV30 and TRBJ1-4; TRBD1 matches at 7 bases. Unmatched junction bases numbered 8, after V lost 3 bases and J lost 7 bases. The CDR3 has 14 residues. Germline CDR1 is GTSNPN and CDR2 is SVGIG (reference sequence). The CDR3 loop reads CAWRTGLGGEKLFF. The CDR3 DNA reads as TGTGCCTGGAGGACAGGGCTGGGTGGTGAAAAACTGTTTTTT.

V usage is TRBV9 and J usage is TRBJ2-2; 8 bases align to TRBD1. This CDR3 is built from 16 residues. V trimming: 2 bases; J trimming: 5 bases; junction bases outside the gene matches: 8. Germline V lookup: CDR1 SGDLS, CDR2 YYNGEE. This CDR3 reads CASSVSGGATTGELFF. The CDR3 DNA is TGTGCCAGCAGCGTCTCAGGGGGCGCGACGACCGGGGAGCTGTTTTTT.

Here the CDR3 DNA reads TGCGCCAGCAGCTTTAGCAGGGGGGATGGGAAGGAGCAGTACTTC. Its translation: CASSFSRGDGKEQYF. The rearrangement links TRBV5-1 to TRBJ2-7; TRBD1 is a possible D gene (7 bases). V lost 2 bases, J lost 7 bases, and 19 bases lay in between. From germline, CDR1 is SGHRS and CDR2 YFSETQ. The CDR3 loop spans 15 amino acids.

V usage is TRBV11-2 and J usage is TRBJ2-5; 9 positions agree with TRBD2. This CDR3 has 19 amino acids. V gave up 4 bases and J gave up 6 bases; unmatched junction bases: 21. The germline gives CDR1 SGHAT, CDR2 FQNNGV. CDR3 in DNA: TGTGCCAGCAGCTACCTGAAGCGGTTAGCGGGGGACGGTGAGAAGACCCAGTACTTC. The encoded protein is CASSYLKRLAGDGEKTQYF.